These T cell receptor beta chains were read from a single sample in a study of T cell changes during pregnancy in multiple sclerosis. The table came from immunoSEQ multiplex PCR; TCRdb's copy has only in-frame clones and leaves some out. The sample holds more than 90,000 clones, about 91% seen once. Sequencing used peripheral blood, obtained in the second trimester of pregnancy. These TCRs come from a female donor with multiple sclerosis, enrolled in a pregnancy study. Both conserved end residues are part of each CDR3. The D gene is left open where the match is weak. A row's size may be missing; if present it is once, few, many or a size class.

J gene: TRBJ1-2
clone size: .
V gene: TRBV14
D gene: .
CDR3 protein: CASSQDHSTRGGYTF
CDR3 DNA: TGTGCCAGCAGCCAAGACCACAGCACCAGGGGTGGCTACACCTTC

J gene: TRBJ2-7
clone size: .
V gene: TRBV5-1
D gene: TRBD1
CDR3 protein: CASSLEGTGTYEQYF
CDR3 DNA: TGCGCCAGCAGCTTGGAGGGGACAGGGACCTACGAGCAGTACTTC

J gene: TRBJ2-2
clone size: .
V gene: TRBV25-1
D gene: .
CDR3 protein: CASSESARVTGELFF
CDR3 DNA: TGTGCCAGCAGTGAATCCGCCAGGGTCACCGGGGAGCTGTTTTTT

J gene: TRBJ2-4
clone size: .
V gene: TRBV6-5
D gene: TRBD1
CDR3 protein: CASIGPGGIQYF
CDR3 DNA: TGTGCCAGCATTGGTCCAGGGGGCATTCAGTACTTC

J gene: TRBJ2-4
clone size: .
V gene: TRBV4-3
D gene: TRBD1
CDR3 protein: CASSQDSTGRGAKNIQYF
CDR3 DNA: TGCGCCAGCAGCCAAGATTCGACAGGGCGTGGAGCCAAAAACATTCAGTACTTC

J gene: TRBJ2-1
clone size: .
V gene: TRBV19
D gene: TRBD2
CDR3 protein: CASSPFSGYNEQFF
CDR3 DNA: TGTGCCAGTAGTCCCTTTAGCGGGTACAATGAGCAGTTCTTC

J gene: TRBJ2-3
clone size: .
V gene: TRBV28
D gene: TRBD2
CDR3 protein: CASSLWSGVGTDTQYF
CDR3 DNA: TGTGCCAGCAGTTTATGGAGCGGGGTAGGCACAGATACGCAGTATTTT

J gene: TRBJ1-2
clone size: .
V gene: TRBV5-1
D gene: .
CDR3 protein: CASSPPGLDGYTF
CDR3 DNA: TGCGCCAGCAGCCCTCCGGGTCTGGATGGCTACACCTTC

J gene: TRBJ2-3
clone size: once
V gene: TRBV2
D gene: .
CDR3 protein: CASRSSTGTDTQYF
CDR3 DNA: TGTGCCAGCAGAAGCAGCACAGGCACAGATACGCAGTATTTT

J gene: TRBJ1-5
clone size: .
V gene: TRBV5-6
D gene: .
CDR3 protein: CASSPPLSLNQPQHF
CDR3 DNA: TGTGCCAGCAGCCCCCCCTTGAGCCTTAATCAGCCCCAGCATTTT

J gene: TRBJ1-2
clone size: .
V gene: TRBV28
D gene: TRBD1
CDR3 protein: CASSSGQGVIYGYTF
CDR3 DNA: TGTGCCAGCAGTTCGGGACAGGGGGTGATCTATGGCTACACCTTC

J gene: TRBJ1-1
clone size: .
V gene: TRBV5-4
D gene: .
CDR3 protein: CASSPKTGNTEAFF
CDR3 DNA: TGTGCCAGCAGCCCTAAGACAGGGAACACTGAAGCTTTCTTT

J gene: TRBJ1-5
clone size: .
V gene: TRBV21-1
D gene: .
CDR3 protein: CASNTGVNQPQHF
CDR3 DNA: TGTGCCAGCAACACAGGAGTCAATCAGCCCCAGCATTTT

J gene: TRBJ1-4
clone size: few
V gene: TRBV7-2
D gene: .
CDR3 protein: CASSLVADRNEKLFF
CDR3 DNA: TGTGCCAGCAGCTTAGTAGCTGACCGTAATGAAAAACTGTTTTTT

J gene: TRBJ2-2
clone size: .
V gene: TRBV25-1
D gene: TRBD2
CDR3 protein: CASSEFDSGTGELFF
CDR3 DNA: TGTGCCAGCAGTGAATTTGATAGCGGGACCGGGGAGCTGTTTTTT

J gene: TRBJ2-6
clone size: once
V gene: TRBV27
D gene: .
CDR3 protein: CASSSIGSGANVLTF
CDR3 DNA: TGTGCCAGCAGTTCCATCGGCTCTGGGGCCAACGTCCTGACTTTC

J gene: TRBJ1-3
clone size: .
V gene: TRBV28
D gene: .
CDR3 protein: CASNGWGQDSGNTIYF
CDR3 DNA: TGTGCCAGCAACGGATGGGGCCAAGACTCTGGAAACACCATATATTTT

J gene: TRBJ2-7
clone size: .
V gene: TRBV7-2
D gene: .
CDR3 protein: CASSFALAYEQYF
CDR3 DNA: TGTGCCAGCAGCTTTGCGTTGGCCTACGAGCAGTACTTC

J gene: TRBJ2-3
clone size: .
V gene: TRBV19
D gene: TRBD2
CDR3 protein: CASSTSGRTDTQYF
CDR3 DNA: TGTGCCAGTAGTACCAGCGGGAGGACAGATACGCAGTATTTT

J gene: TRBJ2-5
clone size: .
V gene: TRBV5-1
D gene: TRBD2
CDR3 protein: CASSRTSGIETQYF
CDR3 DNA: TGCGCCAGCAGCCGGACTAGCGGGATAGAGACCCAGTACTTC

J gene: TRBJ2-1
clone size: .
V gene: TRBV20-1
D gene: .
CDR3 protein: CSAREYSEQFF
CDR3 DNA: TGCAGTGCTAGAGAATATTCTGAGCAGTTCTTC

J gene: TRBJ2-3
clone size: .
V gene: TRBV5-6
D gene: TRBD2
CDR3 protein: CASSLEGVSGRAFTQYF
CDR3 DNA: TGTGCCAGCAGCTTGGAGGGAGTTAGCGGGAGGGCCTTTACGCAGTATTTT

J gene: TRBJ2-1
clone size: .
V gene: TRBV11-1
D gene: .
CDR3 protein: CASSRVGKHGMGNEQFF
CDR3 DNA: TGTGCCAGCAGCCGGGTGGGTAAGCACGGTATGGGCAATGAGCAGTTCTTC

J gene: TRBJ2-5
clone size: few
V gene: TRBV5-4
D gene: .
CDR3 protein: CASSPAGAGAETQYF
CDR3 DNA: TGTGCCAGCAGCCCGGCGGGTGCAGGGGCGGAGACCCAGTACTTC

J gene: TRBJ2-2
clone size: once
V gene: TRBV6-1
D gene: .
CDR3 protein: CASSGEGTGELFF
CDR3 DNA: TGTGCCAGCAGTGGAGAGGGTACCGGGGAGCTGTTTTTT

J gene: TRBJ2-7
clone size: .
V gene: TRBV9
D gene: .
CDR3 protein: CASSAGLRYEQYF
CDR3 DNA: TGTGCCAGCAGCGCGGGACTCCGCTACGAGCAGTACTTC

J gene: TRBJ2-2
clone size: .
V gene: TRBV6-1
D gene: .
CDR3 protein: CASSEVGVGELFF
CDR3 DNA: TGTGCCAGCAGTGAAGTAGGGGTCGGGGAGCTGTTTTTT

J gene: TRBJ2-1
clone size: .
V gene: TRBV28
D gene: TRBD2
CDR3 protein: CASRTSGFMGYNEQFF
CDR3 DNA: TGTGCCAGCAGGACTAGCGGGTTCATGGGGTACAATGAGCAGTTCTTC

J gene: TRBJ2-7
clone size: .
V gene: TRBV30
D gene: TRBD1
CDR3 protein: CAWRKILIMQGAYEQYF
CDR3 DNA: TGTGCCTGGAGAAAAATCCTGATAATGCAGGGGGCCTACGAGCAGTACTTC

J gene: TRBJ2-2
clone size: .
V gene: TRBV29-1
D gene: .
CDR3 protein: CSVEVKRNGELFF
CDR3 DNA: TGCAGCGTTGAGGTAAAGAGGAACGGGGAGCTGTTTTTT

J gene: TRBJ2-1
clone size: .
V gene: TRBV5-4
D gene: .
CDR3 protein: CASSGGFGSYNEQFF
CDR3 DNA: TGTGCCAGCAGCGGCGGTTTTGGCTCCTACAATGAGCAGTTCTTC

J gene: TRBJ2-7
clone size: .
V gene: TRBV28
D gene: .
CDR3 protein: CASSRVYEQYF
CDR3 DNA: TGTGCCAGCAGCCGGGTCTACGAGCAGTACTTC

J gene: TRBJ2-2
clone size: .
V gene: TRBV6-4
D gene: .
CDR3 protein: CASSQYLNTGELFF
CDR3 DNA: TGTGCCAGCAGTCAATACTTGAACACCGGGGAGCTGTTTTTT

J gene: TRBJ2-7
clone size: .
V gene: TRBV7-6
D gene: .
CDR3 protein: CASSPMAGASSYEQYF
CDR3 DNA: TGTGCCAGCAGCCCCATGGCGGGGGCTAGCTCCTACGAGCAGTACTTC

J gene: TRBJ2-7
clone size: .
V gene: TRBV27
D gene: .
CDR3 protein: CASSPNRAAAYGQYF
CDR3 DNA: TGTGCCAGCAGTCCTAACAGGGCCGCTGCCTACGGGCAGTACTTC

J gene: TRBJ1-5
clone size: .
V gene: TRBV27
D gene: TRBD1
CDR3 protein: CASSPRGALYQPQHF
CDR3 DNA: TGTGCCAGCAGTCCCAGGGGGGCCTTGTATCAGCCCCAGCATTTT

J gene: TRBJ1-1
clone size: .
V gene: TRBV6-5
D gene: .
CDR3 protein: CASSMSELNTEAFF
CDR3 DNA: TGTGCCAGCAGTATGTCGGAGTTGAACACTGAAGCTTTCTTT

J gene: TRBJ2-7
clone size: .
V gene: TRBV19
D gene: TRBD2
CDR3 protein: CASSPSGMSSYEQYF
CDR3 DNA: TGTGCCAGTAGTCCTAGCGGGATGAGCTCCTACGAGCAGTACTTC

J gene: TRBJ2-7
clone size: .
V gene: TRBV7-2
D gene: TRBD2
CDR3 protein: CASSSGLAGYYEQYF
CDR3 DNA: TGTGCCAGCAGCTCGGGACTAGCGGGCTACTACGAGCAGTACTTC

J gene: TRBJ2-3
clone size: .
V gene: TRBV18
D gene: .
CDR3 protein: CASSVGGGDTQYF
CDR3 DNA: TGTGCCAGCTCAGTTGGGGGCGGAGATACGCAGTATTTT

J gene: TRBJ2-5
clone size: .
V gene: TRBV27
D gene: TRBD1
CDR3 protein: CASSGQGRETQYF
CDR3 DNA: TGTGCCAGCAGCGGACAGGGGAGGGAGACCCAGTACTTC

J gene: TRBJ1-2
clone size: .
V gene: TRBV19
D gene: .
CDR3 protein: CASSIQGNYGYTF
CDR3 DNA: TGTGCCAGTAGTATCCAGGGGAACTATGGCTACACCTTC

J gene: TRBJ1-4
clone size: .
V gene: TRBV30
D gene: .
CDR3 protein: CAWSGAEKLFF
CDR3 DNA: TGTGCCTGGAGTGGGGCGGAAAAACTGTTTTTT

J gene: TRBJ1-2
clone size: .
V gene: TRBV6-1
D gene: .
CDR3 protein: CASSEAGLVSGYTF
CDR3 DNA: TGTGCCAGCAGTGAAGCGGGACTCGTAAGCGGCTACACCTTC

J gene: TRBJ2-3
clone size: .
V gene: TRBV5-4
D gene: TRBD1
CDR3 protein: CASTQDRAGSPSTDTQYF
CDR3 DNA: TGTGCCAGCACCCAGGACAGGGCTGGATCTCCTAGCACAGATACGCAGTATTTT

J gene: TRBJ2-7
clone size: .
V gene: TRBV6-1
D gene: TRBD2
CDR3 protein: CASSETWERDYEQYF
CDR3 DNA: TGTGCCAGCAGTGAAACTTGGGAGCGGGACTACGAGCAGTACTTC

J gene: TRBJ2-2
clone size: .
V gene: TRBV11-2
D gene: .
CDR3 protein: CASSLAGTNTGELFF
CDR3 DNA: TGTGCCAGCAGCTTAGCCGGGACGAACACCGGGGAGCTGTTTTTT

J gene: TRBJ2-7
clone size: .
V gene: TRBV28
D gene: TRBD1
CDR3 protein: CASSPLGGPYEQYF
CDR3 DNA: TGTGCCAGCAGTCCTCTAGGGGGCCCCTACGAGCAGTACTTC

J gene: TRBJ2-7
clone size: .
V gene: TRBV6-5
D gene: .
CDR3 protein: CATAGQMDYEQYF
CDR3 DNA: TGTGCCACCGCGGGACAGATGGACTACGAGCAGTACTTC

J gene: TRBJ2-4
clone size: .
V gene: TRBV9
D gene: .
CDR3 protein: CASSVGGLSAKNIQYF
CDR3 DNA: TGTGCCAGCAGCGTCGGAGGTTTGTCGGCGAAAAACATTCAGTACTTC

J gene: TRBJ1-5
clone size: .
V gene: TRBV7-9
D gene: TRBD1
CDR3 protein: CASSLGVAGGADQPQHF
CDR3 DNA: TGTGCCAGCAGCTTAGGAGTGGCAGGGGGCGCGGATCAGCCCCAGCATTTT

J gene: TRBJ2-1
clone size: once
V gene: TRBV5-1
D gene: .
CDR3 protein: CASSLDYGSRENEQFF
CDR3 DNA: TGCGCCAGCAGCTTGGATTACGGGAGTCGGGAGAATGAGCAGTTCTTC

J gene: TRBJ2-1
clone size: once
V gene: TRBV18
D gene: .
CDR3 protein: CASSRQGLAGNNEQFF
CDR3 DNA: TGTGCCAGCTCAAGACAGGGGCTAGCGGGAAACAATGAGCAGTTCTTC

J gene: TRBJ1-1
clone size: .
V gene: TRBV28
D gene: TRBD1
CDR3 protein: CASSFGGQRNTEAFF
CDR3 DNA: TGTGCCAGCAGTTTTGGGGGACAGAGGAACACTGAAGCTTTCTTT

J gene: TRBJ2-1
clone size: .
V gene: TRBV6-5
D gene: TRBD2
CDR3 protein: CASSYSGLAVNNEQFF
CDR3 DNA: TGTGCCAGCAGTTACTCGGGCCTAGCGGTTAACAATGAGCAGTTCTTC

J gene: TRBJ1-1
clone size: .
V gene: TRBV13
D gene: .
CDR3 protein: CASGKPDNMNTEAFF
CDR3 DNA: TGTGCCAGCGGCAAACCCGACAACATGAACACTGAAGCTTTCTTT

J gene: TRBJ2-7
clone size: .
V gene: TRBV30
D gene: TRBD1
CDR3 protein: CALVRDRGYEQYF
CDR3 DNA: TGTGCCTTGGTGAGGGACAGGGGTTATGAGCAGTACTTC